What follows are 12 T cell receptor beta chains derived from one specimen sequenced in a study of blood T cells in healthy people across ages. It was with a sample-barcoded 5' primer and a J-beta primer mix that a second PCR of about 7 to 12 cycles was run. TCRdb passed the 5' RACE reads through MiXCR, listing each CDR3 protein once. In the table there are nearly 800,000 distinct CDR3 sequences, more than 20% of which are singletons. This same sample was also taken into another study, of T cells of mothers and their children.

Sequencing was done on a sample of blood. These receptor sequences come from a boy aged 10-17 years in good health.

The chain recombines TRBV28 with TRBJ2-4; TRBD2 matches 11 bases. Germline trimming cut 5 bases from V and 11 bases from J; bases unmatched to any gene: 14. This CDR3 has 16 amino acids. Germline CDR1 is MDHEN and CDR2 is SYDVKM. The chain's CDR3 is CASSPGGIGLAGLQYF. CDR3 bases: TGTGCCAGCAGTCCCGGGGGTATTGGACTAGCGGGCCTTCAGTACTTC. The variable domain in full, completed from reference TRBV28 and TRBJ2-4, reads DVKVTQSSRYLVKRTGEKVFLECVQDMDHENMFWYRQDPGLGLRLIYFSYDVKMKEKGDIPEGYSVSREKKERFSLILESASTNQTSMYLCASSPGGIGLAGLQYFGAGTRLSVL.

The chain has TRBV4-3 and TRBJ1-1, with TRBD1 matching over 11 bases. The CDR3 has 15 amino acids. The trim removed 4 bases at V and 6 bases at J, leaving 7 bases unmatched. The germline CDR1 and CDR2 sequences are LGHNA and YSLEER. DNA for the CDR3: TGCGCCAGCAGCCCCGGGACAGGGGGTGATGCTGAAGCTTTCTTT. This translates into CASSPGTGGDAEAFF.

This clonotype was detected ten times or more. The chain carries TRBV20-1 and TRBJ2-7; unclear D gene. Germline CDR1 reads DFQATT; CDR2 reads SNEGSKA (reference sequence). This CDR3 contains 10 residues. V was cut by 5 bases and J by 4 bases, with 6 bases left in between. The CDR3 reads CSAPEYEQYF. Written as DNA, the CDR3 is TGCAGTGCTCCTGAGTACGAGCAGTACTTC.

This clonotype was recorded at least ten times. The chain combines TRBV28 with TRBJ1-5; D not certain. V lost 5 bases and J 6 bases, leaving 17 bases between the germline ends. This CDR3 has 15 amino acids. Germline V gives CDR1 MDHEN, CDR2 SYDVKM. Here the CDR3 DNA reads TGTGCCAGCAGTGTGGGGAGGGTCGGGAGTCAGCCCCAGCATTTT. This codes for CASSVGRVGSQPQHF.

This clonotype has a handful of counts. The chain links TRBV15 to TRBJ2-1; 7 nucleotides align to TRBD1. Germline lookup yields CDR1 LNHNV and CDR2 YYDKDF (reference sequence). The CDR3 length is 13 residues. Unmatched junction bases numbered 3, after V lost 8 bases and J lost 2 bases. CDR3 protein: CATGTDAYNEQFF. CDR3 DNA: TGTGCCACCGGGACAGACGCCTACAATGAGCAGTTCTTC.

The chain has TRBV6-2 or TRBV6-3 and TRBJ1-1; 7 bases line up with TRBD1. Germline values: CDR1 MNHEY, CDR2 SVGEGT. Trimming at V came to 4 bases and at J to 3 bases, leaving 8 bases not matched to a gene. This CDR3 region has 15 residues. As DNA, the CDR3 is TGTGCCAGCAGTTCTCACGACAGGGTGCACACTGAAGCTTTCTTT. Translation: CASSSHDRVHTEAFF.

Points on this clonotype: At one of its ends the junction is not consistent with the germline gene, which may arise from a read error. The CDR3 is CTSSSGTAGTGELFF. CDR3 DNA sequence: TGCACCAGCAGCTCCGGGACTGCTGGTACCGGGGAGCTGTTTTTT. J is TRBJ2-2 and V is TRBV5-1; possibly TRBD2 for D (6 bases). Germline CDR1 SGHRS, CDR2 YFSETQ. This CDR3 has 15 residues.

This clonotype has a handful of counts. The chain uses TRBV28 and TRBJ2-7, with D perhaps TRBD1 (6 bases). CDR1 and CDR2 from the germline V gene are MDHEN and SYDVKM. Deletions cut 1 base from V and 2 bases from J, with 15 bases between. The CDR3 spans 16 residues. The CDR3 region has the DNA TGTGCCAGCAGTTTATTTGGCAGGGGCCCCCCCTACGAGCAGTACTTC. It yields the protein CASSLFGRGPPYEQYF.

This clonotype was seen more than once but under ten times. This chain uses TRBV6-2 or TRBV6-3 with TRBJ2-7; D uncertain. Germline CDR1 reads MNHEY; CDR2 reads SVGEGT. This CDR3 has 14 residues. Trimming left V 0 bases short and J 3 bases short, with 9 bases between. CDR3: CASSYSNTRYEQYF. The CDR3 bases are TGTGCCAGCAGTTACTCGAACACTCGCTACGAGCAGTACTTC.

The chain is built from TRBV4-2 and TRBJ2-2; TRBD1 or TRBD2 may be the D gene (6 bases each). This CDR3 is built from 16 residues. The V gene lost 0 bases and the J gene lost 5 bases, with 13 bases spanning the gap. Germline CDR1 reads LGHNA; CDR2 reads YNFKEQ. In DNA form, the CDR3 reads TGTGCCAGCAGCCAAGACGCGTGGGGGGCGACCGGGGAGCTGTTTTTT. Protein product: CASSQDAWGATGELFF.

The rearrangement uses TRBV6-2 or TRBV6-3 and TRBJ2-3; D gene ambiguous. CDR1 is MNHEY, CDR2 SVGEGT, per germline. Trimming took off 6 bases at V and 4 bases at J, with 14 bases between the two ends. This CDR3 has 14 residues. The CDR3 DNA follows: TGTGCCAGCAGCCTCGGATCGCCCGCAGATACGCAGTATTTT. Translating gives CASSLGSPADTQYF.

J is TRBJ1-5 and V is TRBV20-1; D possibly corresponds to TRBD1 (5 bases). The CDR3 runs 17 residues. V lost 3 bases and J 7 bases, leaving 25 bases between the germline ends. Germline assignment: CDR1 DFQATT and CDR2 SNEGSKA (reference sequence). In DNA, the CDR3 is TGCAGTGCTAGCGTGGGGGTATTCCCAAGTGGCGGGCAGCCCCAGCATTTT. Translated: CSASVGVFPSGGQPQHF.